This T cell receptor beta chain derives from a study of cytomegalovirus exposure and HLA in healthy donors. Across the study: A previous analysis identified 100 million to 120 million unique TCR beta sequences derived from 180 million or so T cells.

Vbeta (60) and Jbeta (13) primers were used in the PCR. Original methodology: A later analysis counted 65 million to 95 million unique TCR beta chains, around 10 million shared. TCRdb's table, derived via immunoSEQ multiplex PCR, lists solely in-frame clones and lacks some. V, J and clone size reflect that table, while D and trimming were determined from the DNA. The sample carries about 150,000 clones, approximately 8.9% recorded once. In regard to this clone: The antigen remains undetermined.

This CDR3 has 15 amino acids. Trimming took off 5 bases at V and 4 bases at J, with 15 bases between the two ends. CDR1 is SGHTA and CDR2 is FQGNSA in the germline V gene. Study observations and caveats: There were 150 or so TCR beta chains listed as cytomegalovirus-associated. A classifier reportedly called cytomegalovirus status with high sensitivity and specificity.

Source material: PBMCs. This sequence joins TRBV7-2 and TRBJ2-1; D is possibly TRBD2 (5 bases). This TCR came from a woman aged 40 to 55 in good health and CMV-seropositive. CDR3 DNA sequence: TGTGCCAGCAGCCCCACTCGGGGAAGGTACAATGAGCAGTTCTTC. Translated: CASSPTRGRYNEQFF.